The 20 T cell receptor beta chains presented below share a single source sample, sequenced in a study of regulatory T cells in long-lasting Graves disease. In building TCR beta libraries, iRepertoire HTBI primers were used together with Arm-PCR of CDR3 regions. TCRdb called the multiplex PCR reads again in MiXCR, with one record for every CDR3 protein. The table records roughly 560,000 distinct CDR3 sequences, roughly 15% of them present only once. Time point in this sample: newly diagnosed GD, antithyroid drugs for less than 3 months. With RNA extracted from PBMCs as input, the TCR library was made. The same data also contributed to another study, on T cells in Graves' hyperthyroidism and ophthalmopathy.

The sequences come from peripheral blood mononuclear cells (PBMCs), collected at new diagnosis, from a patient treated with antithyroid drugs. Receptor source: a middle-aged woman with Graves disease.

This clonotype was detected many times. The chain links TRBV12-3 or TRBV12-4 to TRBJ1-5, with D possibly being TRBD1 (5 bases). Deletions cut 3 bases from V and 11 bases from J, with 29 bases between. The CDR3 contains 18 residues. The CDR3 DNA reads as TGTGCCAGCAGTTTTTATGTAGGGGACGGGACGGCTCCCCAGGCCCAGCATTTT. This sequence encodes CASSFYVGDGTAPQAQHF.

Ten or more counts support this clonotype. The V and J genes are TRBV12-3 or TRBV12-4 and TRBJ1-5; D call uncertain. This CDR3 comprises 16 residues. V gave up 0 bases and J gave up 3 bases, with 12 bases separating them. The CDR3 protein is CASSLASQRLNQPQHF. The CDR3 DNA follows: TGTGCCAGCAGTTTAGCGTCGCAAAGGCTCAATCAGCCCCAGCATTTT.

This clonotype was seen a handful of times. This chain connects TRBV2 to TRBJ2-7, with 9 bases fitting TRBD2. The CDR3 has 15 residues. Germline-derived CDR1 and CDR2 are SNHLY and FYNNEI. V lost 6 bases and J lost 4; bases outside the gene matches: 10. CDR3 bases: TGTGCCAGCAGCTCGGGGACTAGCATTTCTTACGAGCAGTACTTC. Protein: CASSSGTSISYEQYF.

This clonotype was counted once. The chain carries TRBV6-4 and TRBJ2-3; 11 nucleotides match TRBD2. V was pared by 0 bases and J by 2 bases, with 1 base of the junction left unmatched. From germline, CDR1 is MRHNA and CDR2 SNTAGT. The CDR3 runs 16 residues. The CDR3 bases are TGTGCCAGCAGTGACTCTAGCGGGGGGGCCACAGATACGCAGTATTTT. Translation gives CASSDSSGGATDTQYF.

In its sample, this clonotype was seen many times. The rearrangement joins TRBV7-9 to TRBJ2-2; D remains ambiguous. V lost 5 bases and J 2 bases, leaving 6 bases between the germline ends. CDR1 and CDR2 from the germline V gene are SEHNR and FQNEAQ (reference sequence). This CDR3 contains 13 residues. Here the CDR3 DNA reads TGTGCCAGCAGCGGTTATAACACCGGGGAGCTGTTTTTT. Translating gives CASSGYNTGELFF.

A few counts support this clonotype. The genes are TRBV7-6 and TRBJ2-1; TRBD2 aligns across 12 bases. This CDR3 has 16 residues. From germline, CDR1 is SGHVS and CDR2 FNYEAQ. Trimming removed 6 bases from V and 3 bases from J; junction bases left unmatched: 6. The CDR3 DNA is TGTGCCAGCAGTTGGACTAGCGGGGATGTCTACAATGAGCAGTTCTTC. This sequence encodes CASSWTSGDVYNEQFF.

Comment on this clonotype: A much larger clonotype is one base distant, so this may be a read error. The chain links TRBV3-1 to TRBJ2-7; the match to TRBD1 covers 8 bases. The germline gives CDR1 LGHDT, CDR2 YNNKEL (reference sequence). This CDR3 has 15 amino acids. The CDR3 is CASSLYYGQGTEQCF. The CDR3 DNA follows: TGTGCCAGCAGCCTATACTATGGACAGGGTACCGAGCAGTGCTTC.

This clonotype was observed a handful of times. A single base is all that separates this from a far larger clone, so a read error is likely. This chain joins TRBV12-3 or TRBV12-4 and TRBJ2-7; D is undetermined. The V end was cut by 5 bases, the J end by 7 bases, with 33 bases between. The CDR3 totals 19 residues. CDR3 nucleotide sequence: TGTGCCAGCAGTCCCACTGAGGTAGACGAGATATCTAGATACAATGAGCAGTACTTC. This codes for CASSPTEVDEISRYNEQYF.

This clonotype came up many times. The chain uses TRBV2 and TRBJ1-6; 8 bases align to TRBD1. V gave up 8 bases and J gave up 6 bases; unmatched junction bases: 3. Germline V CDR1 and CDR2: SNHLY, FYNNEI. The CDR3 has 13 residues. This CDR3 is CASRQGINSPLHF. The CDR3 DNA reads TGTGCCAGCCGACAGGGGATTAATTCACCCCTCCACTTT.

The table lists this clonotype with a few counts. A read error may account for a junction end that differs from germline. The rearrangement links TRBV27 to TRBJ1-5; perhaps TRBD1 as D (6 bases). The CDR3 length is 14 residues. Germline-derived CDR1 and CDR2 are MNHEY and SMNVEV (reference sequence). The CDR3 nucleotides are TGTACCAGCAGTTTGAAGGGGGGGGATCAGCCCCAGCATTTT. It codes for CTSSLKGGDQPQHF.

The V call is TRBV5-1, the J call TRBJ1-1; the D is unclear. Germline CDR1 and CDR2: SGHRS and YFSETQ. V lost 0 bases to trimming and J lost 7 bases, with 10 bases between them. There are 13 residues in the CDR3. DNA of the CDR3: TGCGCCAGCAGCTTGGACGGGTACGGTGAAGCTTTCTTT. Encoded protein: CASSLDGYGEAFF.

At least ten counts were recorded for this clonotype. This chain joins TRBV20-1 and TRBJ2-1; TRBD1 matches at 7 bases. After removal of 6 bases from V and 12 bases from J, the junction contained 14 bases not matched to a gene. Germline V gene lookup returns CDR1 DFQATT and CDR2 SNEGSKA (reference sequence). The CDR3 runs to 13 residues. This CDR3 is CSAGQEPTMRQFF. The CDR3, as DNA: TGCAGTGCCGGACAGGAGCCTACAATGAGGCAGTTCTTC.

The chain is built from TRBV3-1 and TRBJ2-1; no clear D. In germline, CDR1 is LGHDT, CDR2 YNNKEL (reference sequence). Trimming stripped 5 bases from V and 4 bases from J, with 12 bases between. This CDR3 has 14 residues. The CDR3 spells CASSSQTLYNEQFF. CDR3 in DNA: TGTGCCAGCAGCTCCCAGACCCTATACAATGAGCAGTTCTTC.

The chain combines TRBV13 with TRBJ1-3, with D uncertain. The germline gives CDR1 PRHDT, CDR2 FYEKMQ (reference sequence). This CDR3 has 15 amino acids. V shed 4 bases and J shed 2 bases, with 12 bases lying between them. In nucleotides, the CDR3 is TGTGCCAGCAGCTCAGGAGGCGGGGCTGGAAACACCATATATTTT. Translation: CASSSGGGAGNTIYF.

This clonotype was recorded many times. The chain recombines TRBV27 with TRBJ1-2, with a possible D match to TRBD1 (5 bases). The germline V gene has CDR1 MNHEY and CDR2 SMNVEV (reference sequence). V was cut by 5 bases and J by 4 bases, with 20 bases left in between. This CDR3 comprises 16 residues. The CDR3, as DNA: TGTGCCAGCAGTCCGGGACTTACCCGGGAGACCTATGGCTACACCTTC. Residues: CASSPGLTRETYGYTF.

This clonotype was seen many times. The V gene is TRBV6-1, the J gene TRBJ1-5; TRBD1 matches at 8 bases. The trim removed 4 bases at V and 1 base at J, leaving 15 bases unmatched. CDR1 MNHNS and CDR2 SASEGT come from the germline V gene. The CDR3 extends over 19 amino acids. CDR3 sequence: CASSGPQGAAHPSNQPQHF. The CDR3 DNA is TGTGCCAGCAGTGGGCCCCAGGGGGCAGCCCATCCGAGCAATCAGCCCCAGCATTTT.

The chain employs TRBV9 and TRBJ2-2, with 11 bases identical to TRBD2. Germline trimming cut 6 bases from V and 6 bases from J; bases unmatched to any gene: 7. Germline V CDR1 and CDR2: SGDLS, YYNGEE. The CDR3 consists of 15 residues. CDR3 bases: TGTGCCAGCAAAGGTAGCGGGGGGGCCTCCGGGGAGCTGTTTTTT. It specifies CASKGSGGASGELFF.

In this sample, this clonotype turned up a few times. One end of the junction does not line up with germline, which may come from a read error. For the CDR3, the DNA is TGTGCCGGCAGTAGCGGGGGGCGAGGGTACGAGCAGTACTTC. Protein: CAGSSGGRGYEQYF. The V and J genes are TRBV12-3 or TRBV12-4 and TRBJ2-7, with 10 bases that match TRBD2. CDR3 length equals 14 residues.

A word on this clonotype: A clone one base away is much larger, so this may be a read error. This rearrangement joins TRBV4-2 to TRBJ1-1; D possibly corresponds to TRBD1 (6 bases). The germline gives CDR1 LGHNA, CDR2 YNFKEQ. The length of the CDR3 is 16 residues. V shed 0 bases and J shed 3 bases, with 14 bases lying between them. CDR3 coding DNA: TGTGCCAGCAGCCAAGATCCCGGGGGCCTGGACACTGAAGCTTTCTTT. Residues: CASSQDPGGLDTEAFF.

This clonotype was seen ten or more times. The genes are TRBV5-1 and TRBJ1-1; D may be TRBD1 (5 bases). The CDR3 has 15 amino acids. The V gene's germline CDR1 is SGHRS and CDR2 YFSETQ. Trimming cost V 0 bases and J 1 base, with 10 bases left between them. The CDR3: CASSLAEGRNTEAFF. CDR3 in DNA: TGCGCCAGCAGCTTGGCCGAGGGGCGGAACACTGAAGCTTTCTTT. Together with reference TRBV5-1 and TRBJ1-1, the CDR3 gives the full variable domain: KAGVTQTPRYLIKTRGQQVTLSCSPISGHRSVSWYQQTPGQGLQFLFEYFSETQRNKGNFPGRFSGRQFSNSRSEMNVSTLELGDSALYLCASSLAEGRNTEAFFGQGTRLTVV.